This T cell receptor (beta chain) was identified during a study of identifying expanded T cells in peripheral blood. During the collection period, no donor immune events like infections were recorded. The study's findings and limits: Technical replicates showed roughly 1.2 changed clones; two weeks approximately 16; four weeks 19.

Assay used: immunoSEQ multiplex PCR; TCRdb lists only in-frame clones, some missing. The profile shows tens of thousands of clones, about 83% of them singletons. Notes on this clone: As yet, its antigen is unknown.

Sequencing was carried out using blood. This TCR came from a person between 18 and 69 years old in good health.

This CDR3 is CASSESGSLGNQPQHF. The CDR3 DNA follows: TGTGCCAGCAGTGAATCCGGGAGCCTAGGCAATCAGCCCCAGCATTTT. The rearrangement links TRBV6-1 to TRBJ1-5; D unresolved. Trimming shortened V by 2 bases and J by 2 bases, and 13 bases separated the two germline ends. The CDR3 totals 16 residues. The germline V gene encodes CDR1 MNHNS and CDR2 SASEGT.